These 18 T cell receptor beta chains were all obtained from the same sample, sequenced in a study of cytomegalovirus exposure and HLA in healthy donors. PCR employed 60 Vbeta and 13 Jbeta primers. Profiled with immunoSEQ multiplex PCR; TCRdb holds only in-frame clones, not every one. This repertoire shows about 160,000 clones, approximately 80% found once; its top ten account for about 6.8%. Specimen: PBMCs. The receptor source for this set is a man aged 45-60 years in good health and CMV-seropositive.

Worth noting for this clone: Other DNA variants within this sample encode the same CDR3. The chain employs TRBV6-1 and TRBJ1-3; D remains unclear. The CDR3 has 14 amino acids. Germline-derived CDR1 and CDR2 are MNHNS and SASEGT. The V and J ends lost 8 bases and 0 bases respectively, with 11 bases between them. This CDR3 reads CASGGRRSGNTIYF. The CDR3, as DNA: TGTGCCAGCGGAGGACGCCGCTCTGGAAACACCATATATTTT.

The chain employs TRBV7-2 and TRBJ2-3, with TRBD2 matching 13 bases. The germline V gene encodes CDR1 SGHTA and CDR2 FQGNSA. J was trimmed by 4 bases and V by 6 bases; bases with no gene match: 7. The CDR3 contains 16 residues. CDR3 DNA: TGTGCCAGCAGTACCCCCGGACTAGCGGGAGCAGATACGCAGTATTTT. The encoded protein is CASSTPGLAGADTQYF.

V gene TRBV19 combines with J gene TRBJ2-7; D gene unclear. Germline values: CDR1 LNHDA, CDR2 SQIVND (reference sequence). Trimming pared 3 bases from V and 2 bases from J, leaving 11 bases between. The CDR3 is made up of 14 amino acids. CDR3 sequence (DNA): TGTGCCAGTAGTATTTCGGGTTATGCCTACGAGCAGTACTTC. Protein sequence: CASSISGYAYEQYF.

This clone was detected only a few times. V gene TRBV9 combines with J gene TRBJ2-3; D is ambiguous. Germline CDR1 SGDLS, CDR2 YYNGEE. Trimming removed 0 bases from V and 3 bases from J, with 8 bases in between. This CDR3 is built from 14 residues. The CDR3 region is CASSVGSITDTQYF. The DNA for the CDR3 is TGTGCCAGCAGCGTAGGGTCTATTACAGATACGCAGTATTTT.

The J gene is TRBJ1-5, the V gene TRBV2, with 9 bases matching TRBD1. This CDR3 region has 14 residues. V was clipped by 6 bases and J by 7 bases; unmatched bases: 7. Germline CDR1 and CDR2: SNHLY and FYNNEI. The CDR3: CASREGQGGQPQHF. The CDR3 nucleotides read TGTGCCAGCAGGGAGGGACAGGGAGGGCAGCCCCAGCATTTT.

The rearrangement joins TRBV27 to TRBJ2-1; tentatively, D is TRBD2 (5 bases). Trimming removed 3 bases at V and 0 bases at J, with 9 bases between. The V gene's germline CDR1 is MNHEY and CDR2 SMNVEV (reference sequence). The CDR3 is 15 amino acids. The CDR3 coding sequence is TGTGCCAGCAGTTTCAGGAGGCTCTCCTACAATGAGCAGTTCTTC. It translates to CASSFRRLSYNEQFF.

CDR3: CASSFGTGTDTQYF. In nucleotides, the CDR3 is TGTGCCAGCAGTTTCGGGACAGGGACAGATACGCAGTATTTT. This chain uses TRBV6-5 with TRBJ2-3; 9 bases map to TRBD1. Losses at the gene ends were 4 bases for V and 3 bases for J; bases not matched to a gene: 2. The CDR3 is made up of 14 amino acids. Germline V lookup: CDR1 MNHEY, CDR2 SVGAGI.

This chain connects TRBV14 to TRBJ2-4, with a possible D match to TRBD1 (5 bases). The CDR3 consists of 14 residues. From germline, CDR1 is SGHDN and CDR2 FVKESK. V shed 11 bases and J shed 0 bases, with 14 bases lying between them. DNA for the CDR3: TGTGCCTCTGGGAAGGGGCCAGCCAAAAACATTCAGTACTTC. Amino acids: CASGKGPAKNIQYF.

The chain links TRBV19 to TRBJ1-5; D is uncertain. The CDR3 length is 13 residues. From germline, CDR1 is LNHDA and CDR2 SQIVND (reference sequence). V lost 0 bases to trimming and J lost 7 bases, with 7 bases between them. CDR3 sequence reads: CASSIEVRQPQHF. The CDR3 DNA reads TGTGCCAGTAGTATAGAGGTCAGGCAGCCCCAGCATTTT. Full variable domain (outside the CDR3, taken from reference TRBV19 and TRBJ1-5): DGGITQSPKYLFRKEGQNVTLSCEQNLNHDAMYWYRQDPGQGLRLIYYSQIVNDFQKGDIAEGYSVSREKKESFPLTVTSAQKNPTAFYLCASSIEVRQPQHFGDGTRLSIL.

The gene calls are TRBV6-5 and TRBJ1-3, with D hard to call. The CDR3 runs to 13 residues. Per the germline V gene, CDR1 is MNHEY and CDR2 is SVGAGI. Deletions cut 0 bases from V and 8 bases from J, with 8 bases between. The CDR3 here is CASSYSLGDTIYF. The CDR3 nucleotides read TGTGCCAGCAGTTACTCGTTGGGAGACACCATATATTTT.

The chain recombines TRBV7-9 with TRBJ2-3, with D tentatively TRBD2 (5 bases). Trimming stripped 4 bases from V and 2 bases from J, with 10 bases between. Germline values: CDR1 SEHNR, CDR2 FQNEAQ (reference sequence). The CDR3 runs 14 residues. CDR3 amino acids: CASSSVGITDTQYF. The CDR3 region has the DNA TGTGCCAGCAGCTCCGTCGGGATCACAGATACGCAGTATTTT.

The chain recombines TRBV7-9 with TRBJ2-1, with D tentatively TRBD2 (5 bases). CDR3 length equals 16 residues. The germline V gene encodes CDR1 SEHNR and CDR2 FQNEAQ (reference sequence). The V end was cut by 2 bases, the J end by 5 bases, with 16 bases between. The CDR3 DNA reads TGTGCCAGCAGCTTAAGTGAGGGTAAACCCCACAATGAGCAGTTCTTC. This translates into CASSLSEGKPHNEQFF. The complete variable domain, with remaining parts taken from reference TRBV7-9 and TRBJ2-1, reads DTGVSQNPRHKITKRGQNVTFRCDPISEHNRLYWYRQTLGQGPEFLTYFQNEAQLEKSRLLSDRFSAERPKGSFSTLEIQRTEQGDSAMYLCASSLSEGKPHNEQFFGPGTRLTVL.

This clone appeared a single time. The rearrangement links TRBV6-1 to TRBJ1-5; no clear D gene. Per the germline V gene, CDR1 is MNHNS and CDR2 is SASEGT. V was shortened by 3 bases and J by 1 base, with 7 bases between the two germline ends. The CDR3 spans 14 residues. The DNA for the CDR3 is TGTGCCAGCAGTGATAGTGCGAGCAATCAGCCCCAGCATTTT. Translation: CASSDSASNQPQHF.

In nucleotides, the CDR3 is TGTGCCAGTAGTCTGGCAACCTACAATGAGCAGTTCTTC. Translating gives CASSLATYNEQFF. V is TRBV19 and J is TRBJ2-1, with D unresolved. The CDR3 totals 13 residues. V shed 5 bases and J shed 2 bases, with 7 bases lying between them. CDR1 LNHDA and CDR2 SQIVND come from the germline V gene (reference sequence).

This chain uses TRBV6-6 with TRBJ2-3; 13 bases align to TRBD2. V was clipped by 4 bases and J by 7 bases; unmatched bases: 8. The CDR3 sequence is 16 residues long. Germline CDR1 is MNHNY and CDR2 is SVGAGI (reference sequence). The DNA for the CDR3 is TGTGCCAGCAGTTTCGGACCCGGGACTAGCGGGAATACGCAGTATTTT. Protein sequence: CASSFGPGTSGNTQYF.

Turning to this clone: One end of the junction does not line up with germline, which may come from a read error. V usage is TRBV25-1 and J usage is TRBJ1-6; tentative D call: TRBD1 (6 bases). Per germline, CDR1 MGHDK and CDR2 SYGVNS. The CDR3 has 16 amino acids. The CDR3 nucleotides read TGTGCCAGCAGTGAAGGGGGGGCAGGTTATAATTCACCCCTTCACTTT. This translates into CASSEGGAGYNSPLHF.

This chain uses TRBV27 with TRBJ2-2; 9 bases line up with TRBD1. Germline lookup yields CDR1 MNHEY and CDR2 SMNVEV (reference sequence). The trim removed 5 bases at V and 7 bases at J, leaving 8 bases unmatched. This CDR3 comprises 15 residues. The CDR3 sequence is CASSPRTGVHGELFF. The CDR3 DNA follows: TGTGCCAGCAGTCCCCGGACAGGGGTTCACGGGGAGCTGTTTTTT.

The chain employs TRBV2 and TRBJ2-5; no firm D call. The CDR3 runs to 15 residues. Per the germline V gene, CDR1 is SNHLY and CDR2 is FYNNEI. V was pared by 7 bases and J by 2 bases, with 17 bases between. Written as DNA, the CDR3 is TGTGCCAGCATAGCCCCGATACGAATTCAAGAGACCCAGTACTTC. Encoded protein: CASIAPIRIQETQYF.